This TCR beta chain was identified during a study of shared T cell receptors in the human thymus. Profiling relied on immunoSEQ multiplex PCR, and the TCRdb table lists in-frame clones only, not all of them. The sample lists over 450,000 clones, 70% to 80% seen once, with less than 0.015% in the top ten. This clone has only one observation. These data were also filed under a second study, of human thymus T cells. This second study notes: Donors consisted of healthy Finnish infants (having corrective surgery for congenital heart defects). Thymus tissue was removed during corrective cardiac surgery. Thymic and blood repertoires appeared to carry a bias in their V and J gene usage. Highly overlapping thymic repertoires in unrelated individuals were reported by related research.

The source material was thymocytes. The origin of this receptor is a boy under three years old with a congenital heart defect.

CDR3 DNA sequence: TGTGCCAGCTCACCACCGGGAGGGCTGAACACTGAAGCTTTCTTT. This gives the protein CASSPPGGLNTEAFF. The gene calls are TRBV18 and TRBJ1-1, with unresolved D. The CDR3 runs to 15 residues. Germline V gene sequence: CDR1 KGHSH, CDR2 LQKENI. The V and J ends lost 0 bases and 0 bases respectively, with 8 bases between them.